These 32 T cell receptor beta chains were all obtained from the same sample, sequenced in a study of low-dose radiotherapy and immunotherapy resistance in tumors. Alpha- and beta-chain coverage of first-strand cDNA came from TRAV- and TRBV-specific primers. Amplification, which lasted approximately 20 PCR cycles, used a constant-region primer and V-primer adapter to amplify TCRs. MiXCR, run by TCRdb on the reads, gives a single entry per CDR3 protein. The sample shows 100,000 or so distinct CDR3 sequences, around 9.2% of them seen only once. This sample's time point: before trial treatment. The source was PBMCs, collected before treatment. The receptors here all came from a male donor with prostate cancer.

There are many counts of this clonotype. The J gene is TRBJ2-5, the V gene TRBV7-7; 7 nucleotides align to TRBD1. Trimming removed 4 bases from V and 5 bases from J; junction bases left unmatched: 7. The CDR3 is made up of 14 amino acids. Germline CDR1 SSHAT, CDR2 FNYEAQ (reference sequence). CDR3 loop: CASSSTGRRETQYF. The CDR3 bases are TGTGCCAGCAGCTCGACAGGGCGAAGGGAGACCCAGTACTTC.

This clonotype was seen at least ten times. V is TRBV5-1 and J is TRBJ2-2; the match to TRBD2 covers 8 bases. The V segment lost 1 base and the J segment 1 base; nucleotides outside the gene matches: 9. In germline, CDR1 is SGHRS, CDR2 YFSETQ. This CDR3 is 18 amino acids long. The CDR3 loop is CASSLSWSTSGNTGELFF. CDR3 coding DNA: TGCGCCAGCAGCTTGTCGTGGAGCACTAGCGGGAACACCGGGGAGCTGTTTTTT. The whole variable domain, filled in from reference TRBV5-1 and TRBJ2-2, reads KAGVTQTPRYLIKTRGQQVTLSCSPISGHRSVSWYQQTPGQGLQFLFEYFSETQRNKGNFPGRFSGRQFSNSRSEMNVSTLELGDSALYLCASSLSWSTSGNTGELFFGEGSRLTVL.

This clonotype was detected many times. J is TRBJ2-2 and V is TRBV19; the match to TRBD1 covers 11 bases. CDR3 size: 17 residues. Germline-derived CDR1 and CDR2 are LNHDA and SQIVND (reference sequence). Unmatched junction bases numbered 1, after V lost 0 bases and J lost 1 base. CDR3 sequence (DNA): TGTGCCAGTAGTATAGAGGGGACAGGGGGGAACACCGGGGAGCTGTTTTTT. The encoded protein is CASSIEGTGGNTGELFF.

The chain uses TRBV20-1 and TRBJ1-6; no clear D. Germline values: CDR1 DFQATT, CDR2 SNEGSKA (reference sequence). This CDR3 has 14 amino acids. V was trimmed by 1 base and J by 3 bases, leaving 7 bases between them. CDR3 sequence: CSARVEVYNSPLHF. CDR3 nucleotides: TGCAGTGCTAGAGTGGAAGTCTATAATTCACCCCTCCACTTT.

This clonotype was recorded at least ten times. The genes are TRBV29-1 and TRBJ2-1; the D gene is possibly TRBD2 (5 bases). The germline V gene encodes CDR1 SQVTM and CDR2 ANQGSEA. The CDR3 covers 17 residues. Between the trimmed V and J ends, which lost 5 bases and 4 bases, there was a span of 24 bases. The CDR3 sequence: CSVRALASGPMYNEQFF. The CDR3 DNA follows: TGCAGCGTTCGCGCCTTAGCGTCCGGACCAATGTACAATGAGCAGTTCTTC.

This clonotype was detected many times. V and J are TRBV28 and TRBJ2-1; 8 bases map to TRBD2. Germline CDR1 MDHEN, CDR2 SYDVKM. Germline trimming cut 4 bases from V and 6 bases from J; bases unmatched to any gene: 8. This CDR3 contains 15 residues. The CDR3: CASSSAGDYGNEQFF. As DNA, the CDR3 is TGTGCCAGCAGTTCAGCGGGAGATTACGGCAATGAGCAGTTCTTC.

This clonotype came up many times. V gene TRBV5-1 combines with J gene TRBJ2-1; D may be TRBD2 (6 bases). The V gene's germline CDR1 is SGHRS and CDR2 YFSETQ. The CDR3 is 16 amino acids. Trimming took 6 bases from V and 3 from J, leaving 19 bases between them. CDR3 region: CASTTSASSVYNEQFF. CDR3 DNA: TGCGCCAGCACCACCTCCGCGTCTAGCGTCTACAATGAGCAGTTCTTC.

This clonotype was counted at least ten times. This rearrangement joins TRBV20-1 to TRBJ2-7; D is unclear. Germline V CDR1 and CDR2: DFQATT, SNEGSKA (reference sequence). V was clipped by 7 bases and J by 3 bases, with 16 bases between them. This CDR3 contains 13 residues. DNA of the CDR3: TGCAGTGTTCCTCACCCACGAGGCTACGAGCAGTACTTC. It specifies CSVPHPRGYEQYF.

Ten or more counts support this clonotype. The gene calls are TRBV6-6 and TRBJ1-5, with 9 bases that match TRBD1. The V and J ends lost 5 bases and 6 bases, in that order; junction bases with no gene match: 8. CDR1 is MNHNY and CDR2 is SVGAGI in the germline V gene (reference sequence). The CDR3 covers 15 residues. The DNA of the CDR3 is TGTGCCAGCAGTCTACCAGGGGGACAGGGTCAGCCCCAGCATTTT. Amino acid sequence: CASSLPGGQGQPQHF.

On this clonotype: The DNA is omitted, as the CDR3 cannot be located on it reliably, and the CDR3 follows TCRdb's listing. The gene calls are TRBV25-1 and TRBJ2-2; TRBD1 is taken as the D call from the table, unchecked against the DNA. The CDR3 region is 12 residues in length, termini included. Germline V gene lookup returns CDR1 MGHDK and CDR2 SYGVNS. The CDR3 sequence: CASSGPGELFFF.

Ten or more counts support this clonotype. The rearrangement links TRBV28 to TRBJ1-1; a weak D match, TRBD1 (5 bases). Looked up from germline, CDR1 is MDHEN and CDR2 is SYDVKM. The V end lost 7 bases, the J end lost 1 base, and 16 bases lay between the germline ends. The CDR3 is 15 residues long. CDR3: CASTSSAQGNTEAFF. CDR3 DNA sequence: TGTGCCAGCACCTCGTCGGCTCAGGGGAACACTGAAGCTTTCTTT.

In this sample, this clonotype turned up many times. The chain employs TRBV4-3 and TRBJ1-1; D is unresolved. Germline assignment: CDR1 LGHNA and CDR2 YSLEER. This CDR3 is 13 amino acids long. Trimming removed 0 bases from V and 8 bases from J, with 10 bases in between. CDR3 sequence: CASSQESFQEAFF. In DNA form, the CDR3 reads TGCGCCAGCAGCCAAGAGTCCTTCCAGGAAGCTTTCTTT.

Points on this clonotype: A far larger clone is one nucleotide away, so this likely arose from a read error. This chain links TRBV6-8 with TRBJ2-7, with 9 bases fitting TRBD2. V shed 7 bases, J shed 7 bases, and the junction held 11 bases outside the gene matches. Germline V gene sequence: CDR1 MNHGY, CDR2 SAAAGT. The CDR3 has 14 residues. The CDR3 sequence is CASIPSGANNEQYF. The CDR3 nucleotides read TGTGCCAGCATCCCTAGCGGGGCTAACAATGAGCAGTACTTC.

The sample holds many counts of this clonotype. The V and J genes are TRBV20-1 and TRBJ1-2; D unresolved. This CDR3 region has 11 residues. V was shortened by 1 base and J by 5 bases, with 5 bases between the two germline ends. Germline lookup yields CDR1 DFQATT and CDR2 SNEGSKA (reference sequence). The CDR3 sequence is CSARAGYGYTF. The DNA of the CDR3 is TGCAGTGCTAGAGCGGGGTATGGCTACACCTTC.

This clonotype has at least ten counts. The chain is built from TRBV12-3 or TRBV12-4 and TRBJ2-5; D unresolved. The CDR3 is made up of 14 amino acids. V lost 3 bases and J 4 bases, leaving 12 bases between the germline ends. CDR3 amino acids: CASSLGRVAETQYF. CDR3 DNA sequence: TGTGCCAGCAGTTTGGGTCGAGTAGCAGAGACCCAGTACTTC.

This clonotype was counted at least ten times. This chain joins TRBV10-3 and TRBJ2-3, with D possibly being TRBD2 (6 bases). Germline-derived CDR1 and CDR2 are ENHRY and SYGVKD. V was shortened by 6 bases and J by 0 bases, with 10 bases between the two germline ends. The CDR3 is made up of 14 amino acids. The CDR3 nucleotides read TGTGCCATCAGACTAGCACCTAGCACAGATACGCAGTATTTT. This translates into CAIRLAPSTDTQYF.

This clonotype was detected ten times or more. The CDR3 region has the DNA TGTGCCACCAGTGAAGGACTAGCGGGGGGACTCACAGATACGCAGTATTTT. Translating gives CATSEGLAGGLTDTQYF. The chain is built from TRBV24-1 and TRBJ2-3; 14 bases match TRBD2. The germline V gene has CDR1 KGHDR and CDR2 SFDVKD. V was clipped by 4 bases and J by 2 bases; unmatched bases: 4. There are 17 residues in the CDR3.

This clonotype was picked up many times. The chain recombines TRBV29-1 with TRBJ1-5; D is unclear. CDR1 SQVTM and CDR2 ANQGSEA come from the germline V gene. V shed 4 bases and J shed 1 base, with 5 bases lying between them. The CDR3 has 12 residues. This CDR3 is CSVGASNQPQHF. Written as DNA, the CDR3 is TGCAGCGTTGGGGCAAGCAATCAGCCCCAGCATTTT.

This clonotype has a count of ten or more. The V gene is TRBV11-2, the J gene TRBJ2-1; D gene uncertain. Germline-derived CDR1 and CDR2 are SGHAT and FQNNGV. V dropped 5 bases and J dropped 8 bases, with 10 bases sitting between them. The CDR3 sequence is 12 residues long. Here the CDR3 reads CASSEGIYEQFF. DNA of the CDR3: TGTGCCAGCAGCGAAGGGATTTATGAGCAGTTCTTC.

Ten or more counts support this clonotype. CDR3 nucleotide sequence: TGTGCCAGCAGGCGGGACCCGGCTTCAGAGGAGCTGTTTTTT. Translating it yields CASRRDPASEELFF. The chain uses TRBV6-5 and TRBJ2-2; a weak D match, TRBD2 (6 bases). The CDR3 consists of 14 residues. Deletions cut 6 bases from V and 10 bases from J, with 18 bases between. The V gene's germline CDR1 is MNHEY and CDR2 SVGAGI.

This clonotype was seen many times. The CDR3 is CASTERQGAYEQYF. The CDR3 region has the DNA TGTGCCAGCACCGAGAGGCAGGGGGCCTACGAGCAGTACTTC. V and J are TRBV6-2 or TRBV6-3 and TRBJ2-7; TRBD1 matches 7 bases. Germline V gives CDR1 MNHEY, CDR2 SVGEGT. The J segment lost 2 bases and the V segment lost 7 bases, leaving 8 bases of the junction unmatched. The CDR3 runs to 14 residues.

This clonotype was seen repeatedly, ten times or more. The rearrangement uses TRBV28 and TRBJ2-5; 11 nucleotides line up with TRBD1. J gave up 5 bases and V 5 bases, and 7 bases lay outside the gene matches. Germline CDR1 and CDR2: MDHEN and SYDVKM. The CDR3 consists of 15 residues. The CDR3 region is CASSTGQGARETQYF. DNA of the CDR3: TGTGCCAGCAGTACCGGACAGGGGGCGCGGGAGACCCAGTACTTC.

In its sample, this clonotype was seen many times. The V and J genes are TRBV20-1 and TRBJ2-7; 7 bases match TRBD1. Per germline, CDR1 DFQATT and CDR2 SNEGSKA (reference sequence). CDR3 size: 15 residues. The ends lost 5 bases at V and 6 bases at J; junction bases unmatched: 16. The CDR3 is CSAPRGDRVPGEQYF. CDR3 nucleotide sequence: TGCAGTGCTCCTAGGGGTGACAGGGTACCGGGCGAGCAGTACTTC.

This clonotype was counted many times. The chain couples TRBV10-3 to TRBJ2-7; a weak D match, TRBD2 (5 bases). V dropped 8 bases and J dropped 6 bases, with 11 bases sitting between them. From germline, CDR1 is ENHRY and CDR2 SYGVKD. The CDR3 covers 11 residues. CDR3 loop: CAIGKEVEQYF. In nucleotides, the CDR3 is TGTGCCATCGGTAAGGAGGTCGAGCAGTACTTC.

This clonotype was seen ten or more times. The chain couples TRBV28 to TRBJ2-1, with TRBD1 matching over 7 bases. This CDR3 has 15 amino acids. V dropped 11 bases and J dropped 0; count of bases not matched to a gene: 10. The V gene's germline CDR1 is MDHEN and CDR2 SYDVKM. The CDR3 DNA is TGTGCCGCAGCGAGGACAGGACCCTCCTACAATGAGCAGTTCTTC. This sequence encodes CAAARTGPSYNEQFF.

This clonotype was picked up a small number of times. The DNA is omitted, as the CDR3 cannot be located on it reliably, and the CDR3 follows TCRdb's listing. This rearrangement joins TRBV4-3 to TRBJ1-4; the table's D call, TRBD1, was not checked against the DNA. Germline CDR1 LGHNA, CDR2 YSLEER. The CDR3 is 16 amino acids long, termini counted. Here the CDR3 reads CASSQEDRANEKLFFF.

Ten or more counts support this clonotype. V gene TRBV5-5 combines with J gene TRBJ2-2; D is possibly TRBD1 (6 bases). Trimming removed 0 bases from V and 6 bases from J, with 12 bases in between. From germline, CDR1 is SGHKS and CDR2 YYEKEE (reference sequence). The CDR3 runs 15 residues. CDR3 amino acids: CASSLAPQGPGELFF. The CDR3 DNA sequence: TGTGCCAGCAGCTTGGCCCCACAGGGTCCCGGGGAGCTGTTTTTT.

This clonotype was detected many times. J is TRBJ2-7 and V is TRBV5-1; TRBD2 agrees at 13 bases. CDR1 and CDR2 from the germline V gene are SGHRS and YFSETQ. The CDR3 is made up of 14 amino acids. The junction had 4 bases not matched to a gene; V was cut back by 4 bases and J by 6 bases. This CDR3 is CASSEGLAGSEQYF. CDR3 DNA: TGCGCCAGCAGCGAGGGACTAGCGGGGTCCGAGCAGTACTTC. Combining the CDR3 with reference TRBV5-1 and TRBJ2-7 gives the whole variable domain KAGVTQTPRYLIKTRGQQVTLSCSPISGHRSVSWYQQTPGQGLQFLFEYFSETQRNKGNFPGRFSGRQFSNSRSEMNVSTLELGDSALYLCASSEGLAGSEQYFGPGTRLTVT.

This clonotype was seen once. The rearrangement links TRBV5-1 to TRBJ2-7; a weak D match, TRBD1 (7 bases). V was pared by 4 bases and J by 5 bases, with 28 bases between. The germline gives CDR1 SGHRS, CDR2 YFSETQ. The CDR3 has 18 amino acids. CDR3 residues: CASSSKEGQGQMVDEQYF. The CDR3 DNA follows: TGCGCCAGCAGCAGCAAGGAGGGGCAGGGACAGATGGTGGACGAGCAGTACTTC.

This clonotype was found a few times. The chain links TRBV5-4 to TRBJ2-3, with 7 nucleotides matching TRBD2. With 4 bases clipped from V and 0 bases from J, the junction kept 5 bases outside the gene matches. CDR3 length: 15 amino acids. CDR1 and CDR2 from the germline V gene are SGHNT and YYREEE (reference sequence). CDR3 amino acids: CASSLTSASTDTQYF. Here the CDR3 DNA reads TGTGCCAGCAGCCTCACTAGCGCTAGCACAGATACGCAGTATTTT.

As to this clonotype: One base away lies a much larger clone, so this may be a sequencing read error. The chain combines TRBV20-1 with TRBJ1-2, with D unclear. The V gene's germline CDR1 is DFQATT and CDR2 SNEGSKA (reference sequence). The CDR3 has 15 residues. The CDR3 DNA reads as TGCAGTGCTCAAAGCGGGAGCTCTAGTTTATATGGCTACGCCTTC. It translates to CSAQSGSSSLYGYAF.

Many counts were recorded for this clonotype. The CDR3 nucleotides are TGTGCCAGCAGCGAGACGAGGGGGAGCAATCAGCCCCAGCATTTT. Its translation: CASSETRGSNQPQHF. The chain uses TRBV7-3 and TRBJ1-5; possible D gene TRBD1, 6 bases. This CDR3 has 15 amino acids. The germline V and J ends were trimmed by 5 bases and 1 base, with 12 bases remaining between them. Germline lookup yields CDR1 SGHTA and CDR2 FQGTGA. Supplemented by reference TRBV7-3 and TRBJ1-5, the full variable domain reads GAGVSQTPSNKVTEKGKYVELRCDPISGHTALYWYRQSLGQGPEFLIYFQGTGAADDSGLPNDRFFAVRPEGSVSTLKIQRTERGDSAVYLCASSETRGSNQPQHFGDGTRLSIL.